The T cell receptor (beta chain) described here comes from a study of blood T cell repertoires in COVID-19 (dated by TCRdb to about 2020). Context from the whole study: Samples from collaborators originated in the United States, Italy and Spain and spanned both the acute and convalescent phases of COVID-19. The prospective study material was composed of cDNA or gDNA derived from T cells, B-cell-depleted T cells, or PBMCs. Subjects who had been exposed to COVID-19, were actively infected with it, or had recovered from it provided the deeply sampled blood TCRbeta repertoires that made up the dataset. The repertoires were released in a freely available public database meant as a resource for research on the immune response to SARS-CoV-2. Samples came from the ongoing ImmuneRACE study (first 160 participants) plus 1,254 subjects from 6 global collaborators. A de-identified subject ID, COVID-19 status, age in years and sex were almost always included in the sample metadata. Where available, HLA class I and class II types were taken from metadata supplied by the sample provider and were not determined by assay-based typing.

TCRbeta CDR3 regions were amplified from genomic DNA by means of the immunoSEQ Assay, a bias-controlled multiplex PCR. The authors' pipeline ran thus. Within the assay, amplification of reference gene primers was used to estimate how many nucleated cells each sample contained. To quantify the absolute abundance of each unique TCRbeta CDR3 rearrangement, sequence reads were collapsed and filtered. For each sample, productive Simpson clonality was calculated as the square root of Simpson's diversity index over productive rearrangements. The source is immuneACCESS, and TCRdb retained only in-frame sequences with V and J called. Part of the clones is not carried over; for the studies checked, unresolved V genes explain less than half of this, and the remainder is unexplained. For V, J and clone size, that table is used; D and trimming come from the DNA. Present in this sample are 250,000 or so clones, around four fifths of which were seen just once. Around 6.4% of the sample is in the top ten clones.

This clone was seen once. No antigen is known for it. Per-nucleotide qualities are absent, and no much larger clonotype sits a single base away. From the cysteine up to the phenylalanine, the CDR3 has a length of 15 residues. Left in the record is the CDR3 DNA by itself, 45 bases read in frame from the first base. The germline V gene (reference sequence) yields MNHNY for CDR1 and SVGAGI for CDR2. At the junction V is shortened by 0 bases and J by 4 bases, with 10 bases in between. Whole blood was collected in K2EDTA tubes by collaborating institutions according to the institutions' own protocols. For TCRbeta analysis, collaborators shipped samples in one of three forms: frozen whole blood, isolated PBMCs, or DNA extracted from either of those sample types. On the study overall, not on this receptor specifically: Clinical and demographic metadata were provided uncurated, with the amount varying by source and participant.

Sequencing was done on a sample of peripheral blood. The V and J segments used are TRBV6-6 and TRBJ1-5; possibly the D gene is TRBD1, per 5 matching bases. This clonotype was obtained from an older woman with active or convalescent COVID-19. Here is the DNA: TGTGCCAGCAGTTACTCCGACAGCATAAATCAGCCCCAGCATTTT. Its protein reads: CASSYSDSINQPQHF.